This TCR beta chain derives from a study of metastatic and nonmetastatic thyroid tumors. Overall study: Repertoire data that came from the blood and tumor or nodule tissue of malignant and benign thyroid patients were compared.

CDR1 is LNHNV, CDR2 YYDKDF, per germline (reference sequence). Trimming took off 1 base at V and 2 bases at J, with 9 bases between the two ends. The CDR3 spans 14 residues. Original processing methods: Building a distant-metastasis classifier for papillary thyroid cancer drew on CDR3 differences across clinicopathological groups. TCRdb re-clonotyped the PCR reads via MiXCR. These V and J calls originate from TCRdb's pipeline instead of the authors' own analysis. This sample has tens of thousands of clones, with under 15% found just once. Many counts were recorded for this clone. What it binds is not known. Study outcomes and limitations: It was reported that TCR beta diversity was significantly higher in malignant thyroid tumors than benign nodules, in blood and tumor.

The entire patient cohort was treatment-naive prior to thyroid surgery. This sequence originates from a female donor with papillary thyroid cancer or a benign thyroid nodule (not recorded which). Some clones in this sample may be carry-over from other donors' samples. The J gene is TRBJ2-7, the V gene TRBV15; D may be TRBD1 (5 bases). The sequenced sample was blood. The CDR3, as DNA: TGTGCCACCAGCAGAGTGGACATTACCTACGAGCAGTACTTC. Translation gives CATSRVDITYEQYF.